This is a list of T cell receptor beta chains from one sample in a study of PD-1 blockade in classical Hodgkin lymphoma. Sequenced by immunoSEQ multiplex PCR; TCRdb stores in-frame clones only, minus some. This repertoire shows 20,000 to 25,000 clones, just under 80% found once; its top ten account for roughly 15%. The sample here was peripheral blood mononuclear cells (PBMCs), taken before the second cycle of nivolumab. The receptors originated from a human donor with classical Hodgkin lymphoma. CDR3s include the opening cysteine and the closing phenylalanine or tryptophan. Each record gives: clone size, D gene, J gene, V gene, CDR3 protein, CDR3 DNA. D genes are given only for firm matches. Clone size, where shown, is once, few, many, or a class for clones that have expanded.

abundance: .
d_gene: .
j_gene: TRBJ1-5
v_gene: TRBV5-8
CDR3aa: CASSRLGGNQPQHF
CDR3nt: TGTGCCAGCAGCCGACTCGGGGGCAATCAGCCCCAGCATTTT

abundance: .
d_gene: .
j_gene: TRBJ1-4
v_gene: TRBV10-3
CDR3aa: CAISESGGPNEKLFF
CDR3nt: TGTGCCATCAGTGAGTCAGGGGGTCCTAATGAAAAACTGTTTTTT

abundance: once
d_gene: TRBD1
j_gene: TRBJ1-1
v_gene: TRBV6-6
CDR3aa: CASSWDRGEAFF
CDR3nt: TGTGCCAGCAGTTGGGACAGGGGGGAAGCTTTCTTT

abundance: once
d_gene: .
j_gene: TRBJ2-7
v_gene: TRBV18
CDR3aa: CASSPVSPTGVYRGTYEQYF
CDR3nt: TGTGCCAGCTCACCAGTTTCCCCCACAGGGGTGTACCGGGGGACCTACGAGCAGTACTTC

abundance: .
d_gene: .
j_gene: TRBJ1-1
v_gene: TRBV27
CDR3aa: CASTTRNTEAFF
CDR3nt: TGTGCCAGCACGACAAGGAACACTGAAGCTTTCTTT

abundance: .
d_gene: .
j_gene: TRBJ1-2
v_gene: TRBV7-2
CDR3aa: CASSPRPPVTEIYGYTF
CDR3nt: TGTGCCAGCAGTCCTCGACCACCCGTGACGGAGATCTATGGCTACACCTTC

abundance: .
d_gene: .
j_gene: TRBJ1-4
v_gene: TRBV7-2
CDR3aa: CASSLRLAGANEKLFF
CDR3nt: TGTGCCAGCAGCTTAAGACTAGCTGGGGCTAATGAAAAACTGTTTTTT

abundance: .
d_gene: .
j_gene: TRBJ1-1
v_gene: TRBV6-6
CDR3aa: CASSYSTVLYTEAFF
CDR3nt: TGTGCCAGCAGTTACTCCACAGTTCTATACACTGAAGCTTTCTTT

abundance: .
d_gene: .
j_gene: TRBJ1-4
v_gene: TRBV6-4
CDR3aa: CPHWGSEKLFF
CDR3nt: TGCCCCCATTGGGGGAGTGAAAAACTGTTTTTT

abundance: .
d_gene: TRBD2
j_gene: TRBJ2-5
v_gene: TRBV5-1
CDR3aa: CASSLGAGEGEETQYF
CDR3nt: TGCGCCAGCAGCTTGGGAGCGGGAGAAGGTGAAGAGACCCAGTACTTC

abundance: .
d_gene: TRBD1
j_gene: TRBJ1-1
v_gene: TRBV6-1
CDR3aa: CASSALPAGTGTEAFF
CDR3nt: TGTGCCAGCAGTGCACTCCCCGCCGGGACAGGCACTGAAGCTTTCTTT

abundance: .
d_gene: TRBD1
j_gene: TRBJ1-5
v_gene: TRBV5-6
CDR3aa: CASSLAGGGRQPQHF
CDR3nt: TGTGCCAGCAGCTTGGCAGGGGGCGGTCGTCAGCCCCAGCATTTT

abundance: .
d_gene: TRBD1
j_gene: TRBJ2-2
v_gene: TRBV7-6
CDR3aa: CASSSRQGWAGELFF
CDR3nt: TGTGCCAGCAGCTCCCGACAGGGATGGGCCGGGGAGCTGTTTTTT

abundance: once
d_gene: .
j_gene: TRBJ1-5
v_gene: TRBV2
CDR3aa: CASSAGPYSNQPQHF
CDR3nt: TGTGCCAGCAGTGCGGGACCCTATAGCAATCAGCCCCAGCATTTT

abundance: .
d_gene: TRBD2
j_gene: TRBJ2-3
v_gene: TRBV18
CDR3aa: CASSPPDPAGALNTQYF
CDR3nt: TGTGCCAGCTCACCACCAGACCCAGCGGGAGCTCTAAATACGCAGTATTTT

abundance: .
d_gene: .
j_gene: TRBJ1-5
v_gene: TRBV19
CDR3aa: CASSKSSGVGSNQPQHF
CDR3nt: TGTGCCAGTAGTAAGTCCTCGGGGGTCGGCAGCAATCAGCCCCAGCATTTT

abundance: .
d_gene: TRBD2
j_gene: TRBJ2-1
v_gene: TRBV30
CDR3aa: CAWSRARTSGSYNEQFF
CDR3nt: TGTGCCTGGAGTAGGGCTAGGACTAGCGGTTCCTACAATGAGCAGTTCTTC

abundance: .
d_gene: .
j_gene: TRBJ1-2
v_gene: TRBV6-6
CDR3aa: CASSYPTGGGNYGYTF
CDR3nt: TGTGCCAGCAGTTACCCCACGGGAGGTGGTAACTATGGCTACACCTTC

abundance: .
d_gene: .
j_gene: TRBJ1-1
v_gene: TRBV13
CDR3aa: CASSSTHEAFF
CDR3nt: TGTGCCAGCAGCTCTACGCATGAAGCTTTCTTT

abundance: .
d_gene: .
j_gene: TRBJ2-1
v_gene: TRBV29-1
CDR3aa: CSVDPAGIYNEQFF
CDR3nt: TGCAGCGTTGACCCAGCGGGCATCTACAATGAGCAGTTCTTC

abundance: .
d_gene: .
j_gene: TRBJ1-2
v_gene: TRBV5-4
CDR3aa: CASSKDADYGYTF
CDR3nt: TGTGCCAGCAGCAAGGACGCAGACTATGGCTACACCTTC

abundance: once
d_gene: .
j_gene: TRBJ1-5
v_gene: TRBV4-1
CDR3aa: CASSLLTGRGQPQHF
CDR3nt: TGCGCCAGCAGCCTCCTAACAGGGAGAGGCCAGCCCCAGCATTTT

abundance: .
d_gene: TRBD1
j_gene: TRBJ1-2
v_gene: TRBV30
CDR3aa: CAWDHRGYGYTF
CDR3nt: TGTGCCTGGGACCACAGGGGTTATGGCTACACCTTC

abundance: .
d_gene: TRBD1
j_gene: TRBJ1-4
v_gene: TRBV6-4
CDR3aa: CASRPGTANEKLFF
CDR3nt: TGTGCCAGCAGACCAGGGACAGCAAATGAAAAACTGTTTTTT

abundance: .
d_gene: TRBD2
j_gene: TRBJ2-3
v_gene: TRBV9
CDR3aa: CASSDLLAGETDTQYF
CDR3nt: TGTGCCAGCAGCGATTTACTAGCGGGAGAAACAGATACGCAGTATTTT

abundance: .
d_gene: .
j_gene: TRBJ2-5
v_gene: TRBV30
CDR3aa: CAWSVQETQYF
CDR3nt: TGTGCCTGGAGTGTACAGGAGACCCAGTACTTC

abundance: .
d_gene: .
j_gene: TRBJ1-1
v_gene: TRBV6-5
CDR3aa: CASSAMGNTEAFF
CDR3nt: TGTGCCAGCAGCGCAATGGGGAACACTGAAGCTTTCTTT

abundance: .
d_gene: TRBD1
j_gene: TRBJ1-2
v_gene: TRBV7-2
CDR3aa: CASSFRQGYGYTF
CDR3nt: TGTGCCAGCAGCTTCAGACAGGGGTATGGCTACACCTTC

abundance: once
d_gene: TRBD1
j_gene: TRBJ1-4
v_gene: TRBV5-1
CDR3aa: CASSQMPVMTGTGNEKLFF
CDR3nt: TGCGCCAGCAGCCAAATGCCCGTCATGACCGGGACAGGGAATGAAAAACTGTTTTTT

abundance: few
d_gene: TRBD1
j_gene: TRBJ1-5
v_gene: TRBV19
CDR3aa: CASQSRDRGQGNQPQHF
CDR3nt: TGTGCCAGCCAGTCCCGGGACAGGGGGCAGGGCAATCAGCCCCAGCATTTT

abundance: .
d_gene: .
j_gene: TRBJ1-5
v_gene: TRBV19
CDR3aa: CASKPRQAFNQPQHF
CDR3nt: TGTGCCAGTAAGCCGAGGCAGGCCTTCAATCAGCCCCAGCATTTT

abundance: .
d_gene: .
j_gene: TRBJ1-2
v_gene: TRBV2
CDR3aa: CASVGGGYTF
CDR3nt: TGTGCCAGCGTCGGAGGAGGCTACACCTTC

abundance: few
d_gene: .
j_gene: TRBJ2-1
v_gene: TRBV29-1
CDR3aa: CSVVPRLSYNEQFF
CDR3nt: TGCAGCGTTGTCCCGAGGCTCTCCTACAATGAGCAGTTCTTC

abundance: .
d_gene: .
j_gene: TRBJ1-6
v_gene: TRBV5-1
CDR3aa: CASSLIQSGDSPLHF
CDR3nt: TGCGCCAGCAGCTTGATACAGTCCGGGGATTCACCCCTCCACTTT

abundance: .
d_gene: TRBD2
j_gene: TRBJ2-1
v_gene: TRBV4-1
CDR3aa: CASSQEKLAGVENEQFF
CDR3nt: TGCGCCAGCAGCCAAGAAAAGCTAGCGGGAGTGGAGAATGAGCAGTTCTTC

abundance: .
d_gene: TRBD1
j_gene: TRBJ2-2
v_gene: TRBV5-1
CDR3aa: CASSSGQRNTGELFF
CDR3nt: TGCGCCAGCAGCTCGGGACAGCGAAACACCGGGGAGCTGTTTTTT

abundance: .
d_gene: .
j_gene: TRBJ1-6
v_gene: TRBV30
CDR3aa: CAWKSRRSSYNSPLHF
CDR3nt: TGTGCCTGGAAGTCCCGACGGAGCTCCTATAATTCACCCCTCCACTTT